This TCR beta chain was recorded in a study of molecular identifiers for immune sequencing clone quantification. Study results and limitations: Whereas naive cells kept under 1% of molecules in clones above 20 RNA copies, such clones held over 98% in effectors.

Germline V gives CDR1 LGHNA, CDR2 YSLEER. CDR3 length: 15 residues. Trimming shortened V by 6 bases and J by 7 bases, and 19 bases separated the two germline ends. MiXCR, applied by TCRdb to the PCR reads, yields one record per CDR3 protein. The sample comprises over 85,000 distinct CDR3 sequences, around 20% of which are singletons, and 0.85% to 1.2% rests with the top ten. Naive CD8 T cells were picked out by sorting for CD8+CD4-CCR7+CD45RA+. In this sample, this clonotype turned up many times. Its target is unknown. This chain links TRBV4-3 with TRBJ2-1; perhaps D is TRBD1 or TRBD2 (5 bases each). This sequence originates from a human donor in good health. Some libraries in this study had Jurkat cell RNA spiked in. Specimen: naive CD8+ T cells from blood, with Jurkat cell RNA spiked in. Specified subset: FACS-sorted CD8+CD4-CCR7+CD45RA+ naive T cells. Here the CDR3 reads CASSSPGRQGNEQFF. DNA for the CDR3: TGCGCCAGCAGTTCGCCGGGACGCCAAGGGAATGAGCAGTTCTTC.